The entry below gives a single T cell receptor beta chain sequence along with its context. Its cognate antigen has yet to be identified. Base qualities were left out, and no much larger clone turns up one base away. TCRbeta CDR3 regions were amplified from genomic DNA using the immunoSEQ Assay, a bias-controlled multiplex PCR. Turning to the authors' computational methods: The number of nucleated cells in each sample was estimated from the amplification of reference gene primers within the assay. To quantify the absolute abundance of each unique TCRbeta CDR3 rearrangement, sequence reads were collapsed and filtered. Productive Simpson clonality was computed per sample as the square root of Simpson's diversity index over productive rearrangements. This immuneACCESS table, as held by TCRdb, lists in-frame sequences with V and J called but not all clones. Of the missing ones, under half trace to an unresolved V gene in checked studies; the others have no known cause. That table is the source of V, J and clone size, and D and trimming were worked out from the DNA. The sample table shows around 210,000 clones, and roughly 85% are seen once. The ten most abundant clones make up about 5.1% of the sample.

V sheds 3 bases and J sheds 3 bases, leaving 19 bases between their ends. Including cysteine and phenylalanine, the CDR3 has 17 amino acids. Only the CDR3 DNA stays, 51 bases, in frame from base 1. CDR1 SGDLS and CDR2 YYNGEE are derived from the germline V gene. The data were taken from a study of blood T cell repertoires in COVID-19 (dated by TCRdb to the early 2020s). Background for the entire study: Collaborator samples came from the United States, Italy and Spain and covered acute and convalescent phases of COVID-19. The material from the prospective study consisted of cDNA or gDNA derived from T cells, B-cell-depleted T cells, or PBMCs. Subjects who had been exposed to COVID-19, were actively infected with it, or had recovered from it provided the deeply sampled blood TCRbeta repertoires that made up the dataset. The repertoires were made available in a free public database intended to serve as a resource for research on the immune response to SARS-CoV-2. Samples were obtained from the ongoing ImmuneRACE study (first 160 participants) and from about 1,300 subjects provided by 6 global collaborators. Sample metadata almost always included a de-identified subject ID, COVID-19 status, age in years and sex. Where available, HLA class I and class II types were taken from metadata supplied by the sample provider and were not determined by assay-based typing.

One collaborating source in Seattle enrolled patients during active infection and followed them longitudinally through the course of disease. Collaborating institutions collected whole blood in K2EDTA tubes following their own protocols. For TCRbeta analysis, collaborators shipped samples as frozen whole blood, isolated PBMCs, or DNA extracted from either of those sample types. The paper's findings and limits, for the study overall: Clinical and demographic metadata were provided uncurated, with the amount varying by source and participant.

The chain is encoded by TRBV9 joined to TRBJ1-3; the D gene is perhaps TRBD1, from 5 matching bases. The source of this sequence is a man in his fifties or sixties with COVID-19, enrolled during active disease. Sequenced material: peripheral blood. The CDR3 reads CASSAPSGGIGGNTIYF. The sequence in DNA is TGTGCCAGCAGCGCACCATCGGGGGGTATAGGTGGAAACACCATATATTTT.